These T cell receptor beta chains were read from a single sample in a study of blood T cell repertoires in COVID-19. The repertoire was sequenced with immunoSEQ multiplex PCR; TCRdb's copy has only in-frame clones and lacks some. The data show about 170,000 clones, 88% seen once. The sequenced material came from peripheral blood. The origin of the receptors is a man over 45 who had recovered from COVID-19. The CDR3 runs from the conserved cysteine through the conserved F or W. A D gene is named only where the DNA matches it firmly. Some rows have no size entry. The others give once, few or many, or a class for an expanded clone.

D	V	size	J	CDR3	DNA
.	TRBV12-3/TRBV12-4	.	TRBJ2-3	CASSWGLTDTQYF	TGTGCCAGCAGTTGGGGCCTCACAGATACGCAGTATTTT
.	TRBV7-3	.	TRBJ2-7	CASSLGVGAEQYF	TGTGCCAGCAGCTTAGGTGTAGGGGCCGAGCAGTACTTC
TRBD1	TRBV5-1	.	TRBJ2-1	CASSLSPGQGKYEQFF	TGCGCCAGCAGCTTGAGCCCGGGACAGGGGAAGTATGAGCAGTTCTTC
.	TRBV29-1	.	TRBJ1-3	CSVGSRAGNTIYF	TGCAGCGTTGGTTCCAGGGCTGGAAACACCATATATTTT
.	TRBV7-9	.	TRBJ1-2	CASSTGQLTNYGYTF	TGTGCCAGCAGCACTGGACAGTTGACTAACTATGGCTACACCTTC
.	TRBV10-2	.	TRBJ2-7	CASEADSYEQYF	TGCGCCAGCGAAGCTGATTCCTACGAGCAGTACTTC
TRBD1	TRBV6-5	.	TRBJ2-1	CASSYLGQGYNEQFF	TGTGCCAGCAGTTACTTGGGACAGGGGTACAATGAGCAGTTCTTC
TRBD1	TRBV3-1/TRBV3-2	.	TRBJ2-2	CASSQDVTGPRRFPGELFF	TGTGCCAGCAGCCAAGATGTGACAGGGCCAAGGAGGTTCCCCGGGGAGCTGTTTTTT
.	TRBV12-3/TRBV12-4	.	TRBJ2-7	CASSPENSYEQYF	TGTGCCAGCAGTCCGGAGAACTCCTACGAGCAGTACTTC
.	TRBV13	.	TRBJ1-5	CASSLRRGGNQPQHF	TGTGCCAGCAGCTTACGCAGGGGCGGCAATCAGCCCCAGCATTTT
TRBD2	TRBV6-5	.	TRBJ2-7	CASGLAGGKQEQYF	TGTGCCAGTGGACTAGCGGGGGGCAAACAGGAGCAGTACTTC
TRBD2	TRBV5-1	.	TRBJ2-1	CASSIPSGTGNEQFF	TGCGCCAGCAGCATACCTAGCGGGACGGGCAATGAGCAGTTCTTC
TRBD2	TRBV6-5	.	TRBJ2-4	CASSSRTSGAKNIQYF	TGTGCCAGCAGTTCTCGAACTAGCGGAGCCAAAAACATTCAGTACTTC
TRBD2	TRBV15	.	TRBJ2-3	CATSPLQGGEKDTQYF	TGTGCCACCAGCCCCCTCCAGGGAGGGGAGAAAGATACGCAGTATTTT
.	TRBV19	.	TRBJ2-1	CASSIQQSYNEQFF	TGTGCCAGTAGTATACAACAGAGCTACAATGAGCAGTTCTTC
.	TRBV7-3	.	TRBJ1-1	CASSLTRNTEAFF	TGTGCCAGCAGCTTAACCAGGAACACTGAAGCTTTCTTT
TRBD1	TRBV5-4	.	TRBJ2-7	CASSPQTGGAAEQYF	TGTGCCAGCAGCCCCCAGACAGGGGGCGCGGCCGAGCAGTACTTC
.	TRBV6-5	.	TRBJ1-3	CASSYSRESSGNTIYF	TGTGCCAGCAGTTACTCGAGGGAGAGCTCTGGAAACACCATATATTTT
.	TRBV7-2	.	TRBJ1-6	CASSAEHSPLHF	TGTGCCAGCAGCGCAGAACATTCACCCCTCCACTTT
.	TRBV28	once	TRBJ1-6	CATRQDTRPDNSPLHF	TGTGCCACCCGACAGGACACGAGACCAGATAATTCACCCCTCCACTTT
.	TRBV6-2/TRBV6-3	.	TRBJ2-1	CASSPIRGGVSYNEQFF	TGTGCCAGCAGCCCTATCCGAGGCGGGGTATCCTACAATGAGCAGTTCTTC
.	TRBV29-1	.	TRBJ2-5	CSVDRVETQYF	TGCAGCGTTGACAGGGTAGAGACCCAGTACTTC
TRBD1	TRBV6-6	.	TRBJ1-5	CASSYLGQGGEQPQHF	TGTGCCAGCAGTTACTTGGGACAGGGAGGAGAGCAGCCCCAGCATTTT
TRBD2	TRBV18	.	TRBJ2-7	CASSPYSSGSSYEQYF	TGTGCCAGCTCACCATACTCTAGCGGATCATCCTACGAGCAGTACTTC